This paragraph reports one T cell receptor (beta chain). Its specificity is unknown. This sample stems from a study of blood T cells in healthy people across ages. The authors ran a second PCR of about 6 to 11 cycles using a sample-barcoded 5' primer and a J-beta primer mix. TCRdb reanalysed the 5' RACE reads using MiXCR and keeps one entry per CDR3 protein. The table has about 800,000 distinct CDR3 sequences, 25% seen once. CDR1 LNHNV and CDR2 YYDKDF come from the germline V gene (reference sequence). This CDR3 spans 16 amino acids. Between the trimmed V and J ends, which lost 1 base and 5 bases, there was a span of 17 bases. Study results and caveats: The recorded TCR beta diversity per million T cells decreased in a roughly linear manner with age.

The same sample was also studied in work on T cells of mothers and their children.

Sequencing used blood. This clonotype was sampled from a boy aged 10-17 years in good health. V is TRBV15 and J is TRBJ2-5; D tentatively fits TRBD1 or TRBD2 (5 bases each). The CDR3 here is CATSRGGTVRAETQYF. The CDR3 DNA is TGTGCCACCAGCAGAGGGGGGACCGTCCGGGCGGAGACCCAGTACTTC.